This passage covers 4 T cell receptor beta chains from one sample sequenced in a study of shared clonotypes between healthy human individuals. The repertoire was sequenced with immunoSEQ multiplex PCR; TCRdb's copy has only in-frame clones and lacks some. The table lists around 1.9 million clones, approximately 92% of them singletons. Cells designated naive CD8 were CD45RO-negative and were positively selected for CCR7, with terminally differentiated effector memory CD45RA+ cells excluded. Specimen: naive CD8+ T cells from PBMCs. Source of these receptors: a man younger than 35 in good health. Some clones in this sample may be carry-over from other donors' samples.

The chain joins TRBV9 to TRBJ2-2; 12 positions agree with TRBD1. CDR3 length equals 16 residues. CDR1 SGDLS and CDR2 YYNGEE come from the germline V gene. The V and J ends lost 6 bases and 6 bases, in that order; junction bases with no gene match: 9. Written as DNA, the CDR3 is TGTGCCAGCACCGTGTCGGGGACAGGGGGCCCCGGGGAGCTGTTTTTT. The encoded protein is CASTVSGTGGPGELFF. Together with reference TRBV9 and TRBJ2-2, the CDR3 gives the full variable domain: DSGVTQTPKHLITATGQRVTLRCSPRSGDLSVYWYQQSLDQGLQFLIQYYNGEERAKGNILERFSAQQFPDLHSELNLSSLELGDSALYFCASTVSGTGGPGELFFGEGSRLTVL.

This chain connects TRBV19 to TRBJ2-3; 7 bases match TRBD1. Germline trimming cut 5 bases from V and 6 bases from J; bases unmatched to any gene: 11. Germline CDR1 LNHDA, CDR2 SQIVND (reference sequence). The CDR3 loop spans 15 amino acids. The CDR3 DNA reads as TGTGCCAGTAGTTTTCGGACAGGAAACCTGGATACGCAGTATTTT. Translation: CASSFRTGNLDTQYF.

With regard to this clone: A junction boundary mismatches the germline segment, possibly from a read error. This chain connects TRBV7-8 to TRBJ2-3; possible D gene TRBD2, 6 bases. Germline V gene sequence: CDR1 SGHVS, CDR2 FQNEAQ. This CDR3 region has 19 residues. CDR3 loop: CASSLARRDGSEWLGTQYF. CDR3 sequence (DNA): TGTGCCAGCAGCCTAGCGCGCAGGGACGGTTCGGAATGGCTGGGGACGCAGTATTTT.

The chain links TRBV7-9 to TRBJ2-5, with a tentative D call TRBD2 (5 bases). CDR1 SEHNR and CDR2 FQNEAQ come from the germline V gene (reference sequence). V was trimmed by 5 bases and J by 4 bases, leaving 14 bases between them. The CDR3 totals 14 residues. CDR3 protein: CASSPWRVRETQYF. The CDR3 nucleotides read TGTGCCAGCAGCCCTTGGCGGGTTCGAGAGACCCAGTACTTC.